A selection of T cell receptor beta chains follows, all from one sample in a study of blood T cell repertoires in COVID-19. This table comes from immunoSEQ multiplex PCR, and its TCRdb copy is limited to in-frame clones, with some not included. This sample yields 200,000 to 250,000 clones, of which 82% are seen a single time; roughly 8.2% belongs to the top ten. What was sequenced was peripheral blood. These TCRs come from a woman aged 80 or older with COVID-19, enrolled during active disease. The conserved cysteine and the conserved F or W are not part of the CDR3 here. Fields, in order: V gene, J gene, CDR3 length, CDR3 protein.

TRBV15,TRBJ1-5,13,ATSRLDRGNQPQH
TRBV18,TRBJ1-5,13,ASSPDRATNQPQH
TRBV30,TRBJ2-1,12,AWTTSGSKNEQF
TRBV9,TRBJ2-3,14,ASSSRLAGSTDTQY
TRBV27,TRBJ2-7,11,ATLGTGGFEQY
TRBV5-6,TRBJ2-2,13,ASSSGQVGTGELF
TRBV27,TRBJ1-2,13,ASSLSGTGNYGYT
TRBV29-1,TRBJ1-1,9,SVNTRQQAF
TRBV2,TRBJ2-7,11,ASTGQGAREQY
TRBV7-8,TRBJ1-4,12,ASTNRGLKEKLF
TRBV18,TRBJ1-1,13,ASSPRAGADTEAF
TRBV7-9,TRBJ2-3,16,ASSPPRSGPASTDTQY
TRBV5-6,TRBJ2-4,12,ASSLDWRQNIQY
TRBV2,TRBJ2-2,13,ASGDWTSNTGELF
TRBV18,TRBJ2-5,12,ASSPPGSSETQY
TRBV7-3,TRBJ2-2,14,ASSTKGVVNTGELF
TRBV5-4,TRBJ1-1,16,ASSPKPGQGASNTEAF
TRBV5-6,TRBJ1-2,10,ASSLRSYGYT
TRBV2,TRBJ1-4,12,ASGNSGTGGRLF
TRBV7-9,TRBJ1-1,12,ASSLKDMNTEAF
TRBV15,TRBJ2-5,14,ATSRPTSGGQETQY
TRBV2,TRBJ1-5,13,ASTLMGGGHQPQH
TRBV6-1,TRBJ1-1,13,ASSDGGRGNTEAF
TRBV30,TRBJ2-5,10,AWERRGETQY
TRBV28,TRBJ1-4,15,ASSPGGYPATNEKLF
TRBV7-9,TRBJ1-2,13,ASSLVQGLNYGYT
TRBV19,TRBJ2-3,13,ASSTPSARGGAQY
TRBV30,TRBJ1-5,13,AWRDKTPGNQPQH